The 4 T cell receptor beta chains presented below share a single source sample, sequenced in a study of T-cell reconstitution after alpha-beta-depleted transplantation in children. Preparation of the TCRbeta library involved a method that used unique molecular identifiers. TCRdb independently ran MiXCR on the PCR reads; one entry per CDR3 protein. The table has just under 250,000 distinct CDR3 sequences, 20% to 30% seen once. The input for sequencing was PBMCs, taken before TCRalphabeta/CD19-depleted stem cell transplant. These receptors came from a girl between 2 and 10 years old with Fanconi anemia, due to receive a stem cell transplant.

This chain uses TRBV28 with TRBJ1-6; D gene unclear. Germline CDR1 MDHEN, CDR2 SYDVKM. The CDR3 has 15 residues. The ends were cut back, 2 bases at V and 7 bases at J, with 12 bases in the middle. CDR3 bases: TGTGCCAGCAGTTTACTGCCGGGTATGAATTCACCCCTCCACTTT. Translation: CASSLLPGMNSPLHF.

The chain has TRBV5-1 and TRBJ1-5; D might be TRBD1 (6 bases). V was shortened by 4 bases and J by 4 bases, with 15 bases between the two germline ends. CDR3 length equals 15 residues. Germline values: CDR1 SGHRS, CDR2 YFSETQ. CDR3 sequence: CASSLAGVLNQPQHF. DNA for the CDR3: TGCGCCAGCAGCCTGGCAGGGGTCCTTAATCAGCCCCAGCATTTT. Full variable domain (outside the CDR3, taken from reference TRBV5-1 and TRBJ1-5): KAGVTQTPRYLIKTRGQQVTLSCSPISGHRSVSWYQQTPGQGLQFLFEYFSETQRNKGNFPGRFSGRQFSNSRSEMNVSTLELGDSALYLCASSLAGVLNQPQHFGDGTRLSIL.

A few counts support this clonotype. This chain links TRBV7-9 with TRBJ2-7; D uncertain. The V end lost 2 bases, the J end lost 2 bases, and 7 bases lay between the germline ends. This CDR3 is 13 amino acids long. CDR1 is SEHNR and CDR2 is FQNEAQ in the germline V gene (reference sequence). Written as DNA, the CDR3 is TGTGCCAGCAGCTTACCGGTAACCTACGAGCAGTACTTC. Encoded protein: CASSLPVTYEQYF.

The chain carries TRBV5-1 and TRBJ2-7, with 11 bases fitting TRBD2. V shed 5 bases, J shed 3 bases, and the junction held 7 bases outside the gene matches. The length of the CDR3 is 15 residues. The V gene's germline CDR1 is SGHRS and CDR2 YFSETQ. The DNA of the CDR3 is TGCGCCAGCAGACCGGGACTAGCGGAACTCTACGAGCAGTACTTC. This translates into CASRPGLAELYEQYF.